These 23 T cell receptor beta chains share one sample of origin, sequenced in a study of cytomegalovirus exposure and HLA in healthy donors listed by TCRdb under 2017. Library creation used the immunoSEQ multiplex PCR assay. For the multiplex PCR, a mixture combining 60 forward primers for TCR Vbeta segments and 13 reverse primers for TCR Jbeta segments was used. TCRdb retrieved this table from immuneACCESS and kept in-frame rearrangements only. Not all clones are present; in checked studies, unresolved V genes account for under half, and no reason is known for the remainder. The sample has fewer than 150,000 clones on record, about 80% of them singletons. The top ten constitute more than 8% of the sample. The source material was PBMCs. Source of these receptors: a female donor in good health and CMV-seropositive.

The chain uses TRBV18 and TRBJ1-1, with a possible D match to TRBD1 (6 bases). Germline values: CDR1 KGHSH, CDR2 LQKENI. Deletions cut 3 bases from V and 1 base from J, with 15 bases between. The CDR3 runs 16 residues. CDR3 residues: CASSPVAGDRNTEAFF. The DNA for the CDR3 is TGTGCCAGCTCACCGGTGGCAGGGGATCGGAACACTGAAGCTTTCTTT.

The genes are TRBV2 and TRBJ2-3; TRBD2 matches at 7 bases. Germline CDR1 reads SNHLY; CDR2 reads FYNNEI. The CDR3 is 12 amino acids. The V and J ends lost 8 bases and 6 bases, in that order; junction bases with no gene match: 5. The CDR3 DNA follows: TGTGCCAGCTTCGGGGGGATGGATACGCAGTATTTT. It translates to CASFGGMDTQYF.

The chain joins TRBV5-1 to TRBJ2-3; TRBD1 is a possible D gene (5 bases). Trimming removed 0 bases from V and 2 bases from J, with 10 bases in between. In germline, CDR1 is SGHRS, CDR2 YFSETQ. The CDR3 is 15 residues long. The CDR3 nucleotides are TGCGCCAGCAGCTTGGGGACAATCTTCACAGATACGCAGTATTTT. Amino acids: CASSLGTIFTDTQYF.

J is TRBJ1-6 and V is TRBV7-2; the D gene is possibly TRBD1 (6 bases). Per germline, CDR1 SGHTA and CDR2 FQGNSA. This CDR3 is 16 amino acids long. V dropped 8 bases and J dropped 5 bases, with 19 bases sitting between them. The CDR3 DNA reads TGTGCCAGCCGCCTTTGGGGGCGCACGGATAATTCACCCCTCCACTTT. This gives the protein CASRLWGRTDNSPLHF.

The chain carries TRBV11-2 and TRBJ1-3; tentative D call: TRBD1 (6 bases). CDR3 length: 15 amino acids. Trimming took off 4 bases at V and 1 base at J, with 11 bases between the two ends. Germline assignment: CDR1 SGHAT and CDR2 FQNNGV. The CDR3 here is CASSYLRGSGNTIYF. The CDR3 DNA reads TGTGCCAGCAGCTACCTTAGGGGGTCTGGAAACACCATATATTTT.

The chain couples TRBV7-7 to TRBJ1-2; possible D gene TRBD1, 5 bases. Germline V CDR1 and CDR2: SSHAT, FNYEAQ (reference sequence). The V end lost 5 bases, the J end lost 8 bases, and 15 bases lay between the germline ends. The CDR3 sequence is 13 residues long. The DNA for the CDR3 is TGTGCCAGCAGCCACCGGGGAGGGGTCGGCTACACCTTC. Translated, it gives CASSHRGGVGYTF.

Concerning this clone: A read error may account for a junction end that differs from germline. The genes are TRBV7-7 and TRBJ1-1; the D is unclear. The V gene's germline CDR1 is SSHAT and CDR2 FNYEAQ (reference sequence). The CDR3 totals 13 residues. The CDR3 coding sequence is TGTGCTAGCAGCTTAGAAACAAACACTGAAGCTTTCTTT. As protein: CASSLETNTEAFF.

CDR3 in DNA: TGTGCCAGCAGCTTGGCAGAGGCACGCGAGCAGTACTTC. Its protein product is CASSLAEAREQYF. The V call is TRBV5-8, the J call TRBJ2-7; no definite D call. V was pared by 0 bases and J by 6 bases, with 10 bases between. This CDR3 has 13 amino acids. The germline V gene encodes CDR1 SGHTS and CDR2 YDEGEE.

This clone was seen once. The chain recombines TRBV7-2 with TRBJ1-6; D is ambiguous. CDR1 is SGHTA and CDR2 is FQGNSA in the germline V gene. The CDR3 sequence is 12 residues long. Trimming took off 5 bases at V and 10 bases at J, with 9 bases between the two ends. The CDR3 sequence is CASSRSQSPLHF. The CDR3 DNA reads TGTGCCAGCAGCCGCAGTCAATCACCCCTCCACTTT.

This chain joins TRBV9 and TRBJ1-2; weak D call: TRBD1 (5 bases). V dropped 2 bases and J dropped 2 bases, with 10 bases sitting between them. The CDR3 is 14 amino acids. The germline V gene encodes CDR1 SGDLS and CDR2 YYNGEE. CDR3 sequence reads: CASSVGNRNYGYTF. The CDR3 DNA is TGTGCCAGCAGCGTCGGTAACAGGAACTATGGCTACACCTTC.

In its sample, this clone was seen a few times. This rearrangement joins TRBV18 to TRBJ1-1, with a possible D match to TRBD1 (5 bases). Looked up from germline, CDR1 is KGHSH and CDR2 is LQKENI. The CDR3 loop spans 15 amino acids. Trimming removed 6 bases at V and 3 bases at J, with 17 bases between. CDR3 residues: CASSKGAETYTEAFF. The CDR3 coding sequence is TGTGCCAGCTCGAAAGGGGCAGAAACCTACACTGAAGCTTTCTTT.

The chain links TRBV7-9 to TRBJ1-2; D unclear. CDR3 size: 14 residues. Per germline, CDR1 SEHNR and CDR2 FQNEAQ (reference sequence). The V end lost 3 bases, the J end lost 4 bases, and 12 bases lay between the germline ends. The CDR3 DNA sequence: TGTGCCAGCAGCTTTGGACTACTTTTCTATGGCTACACCTTC. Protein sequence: CASSFGLLFYGYTF.

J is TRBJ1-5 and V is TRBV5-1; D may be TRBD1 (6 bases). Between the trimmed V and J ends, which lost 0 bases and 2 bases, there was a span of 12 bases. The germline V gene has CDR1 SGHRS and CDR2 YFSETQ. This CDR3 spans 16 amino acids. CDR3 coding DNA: TGCGCCAGCAGCTTGGTCCCTGCAGGGGGCAATCAGCCCCAGCATTTT. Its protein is CASSLVPAGGNQPQHF.

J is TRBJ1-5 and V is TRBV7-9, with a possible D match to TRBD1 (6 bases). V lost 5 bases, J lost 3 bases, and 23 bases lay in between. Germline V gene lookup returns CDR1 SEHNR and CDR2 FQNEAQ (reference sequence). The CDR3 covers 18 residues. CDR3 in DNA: TGTGCCAGCAGCCCAAGTAGGGGGAGTTCGACGAACAATCAGCCCCAGCATTTT. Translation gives CASSPSRGSSTNNQPQHF.

Here the CDR3 DNA reads TGTGCCAGCAGTTACCCCCGACAGGGACCTAATGAAAAACTGTTTTTT. It codes for CASSYPRQGPNEKLFF. The chain has TRBV28 and TRBJ1-4; 7 nucleotides line up with TRBD1. CDR3 length: 16 amino acids. The germline V gene encodes CDR1 MDHEN and CDR2 SYDVKM. V was pared by 4 bases and J by 3 bases, with 8 bases of the junction left unmatched.

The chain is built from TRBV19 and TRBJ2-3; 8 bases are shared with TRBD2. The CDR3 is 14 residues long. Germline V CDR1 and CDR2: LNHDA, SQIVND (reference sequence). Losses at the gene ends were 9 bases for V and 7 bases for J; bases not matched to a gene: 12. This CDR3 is CASEGLATGNTQYF. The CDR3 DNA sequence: TGTGCCAGCGAAGGACTAGCAACAGGGAATACGCAGTATTTT.

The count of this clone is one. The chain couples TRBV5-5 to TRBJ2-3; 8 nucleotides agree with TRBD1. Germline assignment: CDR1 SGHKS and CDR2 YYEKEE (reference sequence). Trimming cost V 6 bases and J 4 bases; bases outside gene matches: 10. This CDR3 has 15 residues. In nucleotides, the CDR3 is TGTGCCAGCACCAAGCTAGGGACAGGAGCAGATACGCAGTATTTT. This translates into CASTKLGTGADTQYF.

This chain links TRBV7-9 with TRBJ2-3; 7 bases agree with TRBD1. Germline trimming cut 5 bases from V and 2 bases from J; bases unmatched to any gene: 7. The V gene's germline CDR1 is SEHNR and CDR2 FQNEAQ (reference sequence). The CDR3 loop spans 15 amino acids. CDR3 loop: CASSTRGSFTDTQYF. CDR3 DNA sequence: TGTGCCAGCAGCACCAGGGGGTCCTTCACAGATACGCAGTATTTT.

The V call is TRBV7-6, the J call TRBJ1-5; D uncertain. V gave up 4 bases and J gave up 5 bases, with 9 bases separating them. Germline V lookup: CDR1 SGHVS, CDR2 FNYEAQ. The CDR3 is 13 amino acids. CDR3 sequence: CASSSGRDQPQHF. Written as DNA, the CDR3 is TGTGCCAGCAGCTCGGGTCGAGATCAGCCCCAGCATTTT.

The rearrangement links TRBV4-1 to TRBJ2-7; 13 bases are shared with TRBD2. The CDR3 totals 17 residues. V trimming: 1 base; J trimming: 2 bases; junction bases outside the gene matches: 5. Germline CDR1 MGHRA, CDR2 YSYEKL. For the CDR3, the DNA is TGCGCCAGCAGCCAAGTAAGACTAGCGGGGGGACCCTACGAGCAGTACTTC. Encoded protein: CASSQVRLAGGPYEQYF.

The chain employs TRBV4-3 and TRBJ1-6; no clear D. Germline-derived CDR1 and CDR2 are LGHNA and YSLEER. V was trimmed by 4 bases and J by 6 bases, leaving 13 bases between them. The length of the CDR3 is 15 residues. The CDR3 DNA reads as TGCGCCAGCAGCCCGACTTCCCAATTTAATTCACCCCTCCACTTT. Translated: CASSPTSQFNSPLHF.

The CDR3 DNA follows: TGCGCCAGCAGCTTGGCACAGAGCTCCTCTGGAAACACCATATATTTT. Translated: CASSLAQSSSGNTIYF. The chain has TRBV5-1 and TRBJ1-3; D call uncertain. CDR3 length: 16 residues. V lost 0 bases, J lost 0 bases, and 10 bases lay in between. The germline V gene has CDR1 SGHRS and CDR2 YFSETQ.

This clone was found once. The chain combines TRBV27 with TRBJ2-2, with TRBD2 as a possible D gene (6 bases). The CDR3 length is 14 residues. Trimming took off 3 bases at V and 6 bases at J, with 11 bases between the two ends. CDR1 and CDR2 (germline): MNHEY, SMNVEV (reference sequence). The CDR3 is CASSFGGSPGELFF. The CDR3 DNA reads TGTGCCAGCAGTTTTGGGGGGTCGCCCGGGGAGCTGTTTTTT.